The clone carrying this T cell receptor beta chain has just a few counts. Its antigen is unknown. The authors built TCR beta libraries using iRepertoire HTBI primers and Arm-PCR of CDR3 regions. Methods used by the authors: In the combined samples, roughly 62 TRBV and 14 to 15 TRBJ segments were identified. Each CDR3 protein gets one entry after TCRdb re-called the multiplex PCR reads with MiXCR. The V and J calls were not made by the authors but by TCRdb's processing. The data hold hundreds of thousands of distinct CDR3 sequences, with 20% to 25% observed a single time. The entry originates in a study of regulatory T cells in long-lasting Graves disease. Whole-study findings and limits: Whereas new patients shared 800 to 1,000 public clonotypes, persistent patients shared more, at about 3,000. Preferential use of TRBV28, TRBJ1-2 and TRBJ2-5 was seen in persistent disease. Reduced TCR diversity was observed in persistent Graves' patients versus newly diagnosed patients.

This sample's time point: persistent/refractory GD, antithyroid drugs over 5 years with positive TRAb. RNA from PBMCs was the source of the TCR library. J was trimmed by 6 bases and V by 5 bases; bases with no gene match: 9. The CDR3 runs 14 residues. CDR1 and CDR2 (germline): SGHTA, FQGNSA. The receptor was derived from a female donor with Graves disease. This rearrangement joins TRBV7-2 to TRBJ2-7; 8 bases match TRBD2. The material sequenced was peripheral blood mononuclear cells (PBMCs), taken when the disease was refractory, from a patient treated with antithyroid drugs. The CDR3 is CASSRGGESAEQYF. CDR3 coding DNA: TGTGCCAGCAGCCGGGGGGGGGAGTCCGCCGAGCAGTACTTC.